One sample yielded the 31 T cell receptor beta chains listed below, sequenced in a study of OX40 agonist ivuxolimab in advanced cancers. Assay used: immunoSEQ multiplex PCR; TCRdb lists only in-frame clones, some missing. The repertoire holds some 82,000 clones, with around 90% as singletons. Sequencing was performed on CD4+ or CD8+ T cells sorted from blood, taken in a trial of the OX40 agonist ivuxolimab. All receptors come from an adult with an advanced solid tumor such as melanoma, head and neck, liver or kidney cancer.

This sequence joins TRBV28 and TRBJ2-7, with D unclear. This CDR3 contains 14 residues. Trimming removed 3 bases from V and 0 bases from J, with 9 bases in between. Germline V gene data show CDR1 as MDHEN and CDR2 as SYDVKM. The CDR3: CASSLQRNSYEQYF. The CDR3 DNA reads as TGTGCCAGCAGTTTGCAACGGAACTCCTACGAGCAGTACTTC. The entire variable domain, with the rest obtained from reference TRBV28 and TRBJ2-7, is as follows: DVKVTQSSRYLVKRTGEKVFLECVQDMDHENMFWYRQDPGLGLRLIYFSYDVKMKEKGDIPEGYSVSREKKERFSLILESASTNQTSMYLCASSLQRNSYEQYFGPGTRLTVT.

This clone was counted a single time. The CDR3 protein is CASSPPLEDTQYF. In DNA form, the CDR3 reads TGTGCCAGCTCACCACCGCTAGAAGATACGCAGTATTTT. V usage is TRBV18 and J usage is TRBJ2-3, with unresolved D. V lost 0 bases and J 5 bases, leaving 6 bases between the germline ends. This CDR3 is 13 amino acids long. Germline V gene data show CDR1 as KGHSH and CDR2 as LQKENI.

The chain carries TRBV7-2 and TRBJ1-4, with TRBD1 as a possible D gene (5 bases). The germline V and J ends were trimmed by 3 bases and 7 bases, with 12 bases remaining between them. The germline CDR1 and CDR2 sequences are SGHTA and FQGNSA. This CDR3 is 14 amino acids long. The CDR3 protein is CASSFRVGSEKLFF. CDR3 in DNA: TGTGCCAGCAGCTTCAGGGTGGGTAGTGAAAAACTGTTTTTT.

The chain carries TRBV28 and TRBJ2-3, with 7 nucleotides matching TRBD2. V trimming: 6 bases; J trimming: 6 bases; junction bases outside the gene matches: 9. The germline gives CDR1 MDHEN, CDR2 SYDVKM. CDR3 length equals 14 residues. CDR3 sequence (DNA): TGTGCCAGCAGCATGGGCGGGAGTCTGGATACGCAGTATTTT. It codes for CASSMGGSLDTQYF.

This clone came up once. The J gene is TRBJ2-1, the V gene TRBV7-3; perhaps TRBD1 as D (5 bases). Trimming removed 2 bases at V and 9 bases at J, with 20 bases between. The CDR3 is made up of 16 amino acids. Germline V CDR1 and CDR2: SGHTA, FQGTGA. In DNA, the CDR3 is TGTGCCAGCAGCTTAGTTCCGGTACGGGCCCAGGGTGAGCAGTTCTTC. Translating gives CASSLVPVRAQGEQFF.

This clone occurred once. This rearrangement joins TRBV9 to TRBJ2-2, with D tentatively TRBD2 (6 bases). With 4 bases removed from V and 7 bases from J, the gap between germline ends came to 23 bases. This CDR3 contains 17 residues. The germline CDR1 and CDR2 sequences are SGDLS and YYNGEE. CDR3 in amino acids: CASSPLFDPGRGGELFF. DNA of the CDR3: TGTGCCAGCAGCCCACTTTTTGACCCCGGGAGAGGCGGGGAGCTGTTTTTT.

The CDR3 nucleotides read TGTGCCAGCAGGAGTTGGGATGAGCAGTTCTTC. Its protein product is CASRSWDEQFF. V is TRBV2 and J is TRBJ2-1; D remains ambiguous. CDR1 is SNHLY, CDR2 FYNNEI, per germline. V gave up 6 bases and J gave up 8 bases, with 8 bases separating them. The CDR3 loop spans 11 amino acids.

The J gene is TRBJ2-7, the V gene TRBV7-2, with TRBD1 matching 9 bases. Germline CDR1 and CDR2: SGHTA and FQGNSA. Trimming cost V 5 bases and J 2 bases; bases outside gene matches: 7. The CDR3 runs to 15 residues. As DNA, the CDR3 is TGTGCCAGCAGCCCCCGGACAGGGGAGACCTACGAGCAGTACTTC. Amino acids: CASSPRTGETYEQYF.

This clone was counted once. This CDR3 is CASSIQGRWLEAFF. The CDR3 DNA reads as TGTGCCAGTAGTATTCAGGGGCGCTGGCTTGAAGCTTTCTTT. This chain links TRBV19 with TRBJ1-1; a weak D match, TRBD1 (6 bases). V was trimmed by 3 bases and J by 7 bases, leaving 15 bases between them. This CDR3 region has 14 residues. The germline V gene has CDR1 LNHDA and CDR2 SQIVND (reference sequence). Full variable domain (outside the CDR3, taken from reference TRBV19 and TRBJ1-1): DGGITQSPKYLFRKEGQNVTLSCEQNLNHDAMYWYRQDPGQGLRLIYYSQIVNDFQKGDIAEGYSVSREKKESFPLTVTSAQKNPTAFYLCASSIQGRWLEAFFGQGTRLTVV.

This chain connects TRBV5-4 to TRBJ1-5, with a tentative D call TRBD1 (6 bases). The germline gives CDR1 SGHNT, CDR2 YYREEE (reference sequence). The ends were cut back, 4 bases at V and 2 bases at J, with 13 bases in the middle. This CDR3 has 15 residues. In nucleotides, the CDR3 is TGTGCCAGCAGCGTAGGGGGACTCCGCAATCAGCCCCAGCATTTT. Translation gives CASSVGGLRNQPQHF.

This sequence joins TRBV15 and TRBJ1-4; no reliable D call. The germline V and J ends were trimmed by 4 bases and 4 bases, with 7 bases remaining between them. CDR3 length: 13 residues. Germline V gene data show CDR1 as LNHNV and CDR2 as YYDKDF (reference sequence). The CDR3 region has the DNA TGTGCCACCAGCAATAGTAATAATGAAAAACTGTTTTTT. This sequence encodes CATSNSNNEKLFF. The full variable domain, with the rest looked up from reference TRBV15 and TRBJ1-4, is DAMVIQNPRYQVTQFGKPVTLSCSQTLNHNVMYWYQQKSSQAPKLLFHYYDKDFNNEADTPDNFQSRRPNTSFCFLDIRSPGLGDTAMYLCATSNSNNEKLFFGSGTQLSVL.

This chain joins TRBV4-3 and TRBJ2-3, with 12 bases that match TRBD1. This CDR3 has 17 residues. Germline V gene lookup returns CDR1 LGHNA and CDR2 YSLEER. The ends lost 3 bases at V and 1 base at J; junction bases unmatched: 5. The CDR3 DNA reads TGCGCCAGCAGCCAGGGGACAGGGGGCTTTCGCACAGATACGCAGTATTTT. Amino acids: CASSQGTGGFRTDTQYF.

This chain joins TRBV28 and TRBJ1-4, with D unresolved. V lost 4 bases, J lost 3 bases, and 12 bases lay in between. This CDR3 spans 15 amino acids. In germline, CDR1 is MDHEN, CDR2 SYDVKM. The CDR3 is CASSSPTSSNEKLFF. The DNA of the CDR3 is TGTGCCAGCAGTTCTCCAACCTCCTCTAATGAAAAACTGTTTTTT.

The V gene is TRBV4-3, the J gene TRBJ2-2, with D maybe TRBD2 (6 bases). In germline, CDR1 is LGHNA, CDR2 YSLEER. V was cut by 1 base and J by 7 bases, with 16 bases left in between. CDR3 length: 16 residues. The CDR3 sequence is CASSQVYGRSGGELFF. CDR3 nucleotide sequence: TGCGCCAGCAGCCAAGTATACGGGAGAAGTGGCGGGGAGCTGTTTTTT.

The CDR3 loop reads CASRTDTMGYTF. The CDR3 DNA sequence: TGTGCCAGCAGAACCGACACAATGGGCTACACCTTC. This sequence joins TRBV28 and TRBJ1-2; D ambiguous. Germline V gene data show CDR1 as MDHEN and CDR2 as SYDVKM. The CDR3 has 12 amino acids. V shed 6 bases and J shed 8 bases, with 13 bases lying between them.

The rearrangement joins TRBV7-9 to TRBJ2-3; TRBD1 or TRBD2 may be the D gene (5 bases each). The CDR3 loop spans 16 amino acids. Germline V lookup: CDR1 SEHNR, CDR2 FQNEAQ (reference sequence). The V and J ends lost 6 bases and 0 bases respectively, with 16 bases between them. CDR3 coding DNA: TGTGCCAGCAGAAAAACCGGGACGACTAGCACAGATACGCAGTATTTT. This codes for CASRKTGTTSTDTQYF.

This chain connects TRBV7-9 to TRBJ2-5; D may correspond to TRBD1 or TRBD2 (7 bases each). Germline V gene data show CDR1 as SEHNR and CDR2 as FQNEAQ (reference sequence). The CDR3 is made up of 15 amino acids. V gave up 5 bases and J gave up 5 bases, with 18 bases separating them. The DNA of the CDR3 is TGTGCCAGCAGCCCCGGAGCAGGGGGAGGGGAGACCCAGTACTTC. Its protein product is CASSPGAGGGETQYF.

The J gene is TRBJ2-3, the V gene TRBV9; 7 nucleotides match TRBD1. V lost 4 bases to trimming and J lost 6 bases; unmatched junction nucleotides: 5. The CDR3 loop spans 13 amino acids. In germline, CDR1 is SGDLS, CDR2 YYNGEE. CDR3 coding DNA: TGTGCCAGCAGCCCCCAGGGGGAGGATACGCAGTATTTT. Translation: CASSPQGEDTQYF. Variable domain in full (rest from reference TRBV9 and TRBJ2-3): DSGVTQTPKHLITATGQRVTLRCSPRSGDLSVYWYQQSLDQGLQFLIQYYNGEERAKGNILERFSAQQFPDLHSELNLSSLELGDSALYFCASSPQGEDTQYFGPGTRLTVL.

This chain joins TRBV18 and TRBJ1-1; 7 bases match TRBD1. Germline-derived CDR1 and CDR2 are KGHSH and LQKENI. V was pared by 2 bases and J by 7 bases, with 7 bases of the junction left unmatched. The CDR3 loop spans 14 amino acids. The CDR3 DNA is TGTGCCAGCTCACCAGTTGGCAGGGGGAATGAAGCTTTCTTT. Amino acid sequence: CASSPVGRGNEAFF.

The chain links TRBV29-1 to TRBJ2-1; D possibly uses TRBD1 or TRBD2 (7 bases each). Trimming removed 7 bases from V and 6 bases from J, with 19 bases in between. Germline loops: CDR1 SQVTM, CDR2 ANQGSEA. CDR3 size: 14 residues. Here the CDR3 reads CSARGGTAFNEQFF. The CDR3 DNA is TGCAGCGCAAGGGGAGGGACAGCTTTCAATGAGCAGTTCTTC.

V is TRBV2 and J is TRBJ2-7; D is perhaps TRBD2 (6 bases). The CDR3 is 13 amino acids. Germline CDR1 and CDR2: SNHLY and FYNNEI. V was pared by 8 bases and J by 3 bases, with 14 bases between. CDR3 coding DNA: TGTGCCAGCCGGGGCCCGGGAGACTACGAGCAGTACTTC. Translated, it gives CASRGPGDYEQYF.

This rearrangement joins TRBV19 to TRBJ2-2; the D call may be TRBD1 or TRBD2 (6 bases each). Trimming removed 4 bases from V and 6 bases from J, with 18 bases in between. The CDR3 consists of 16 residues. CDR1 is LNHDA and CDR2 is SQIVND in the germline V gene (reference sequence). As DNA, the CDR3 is TGTGCCAGTAGTACGCAGGTGGGGGGCGCGGCCGGGGAGCTGTTTTTT. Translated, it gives CASSTQVGGAAGELFF. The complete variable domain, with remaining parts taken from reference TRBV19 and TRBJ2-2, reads DGGITQSPKYLFRKEGQNVTLSCEQNLNHDAMYWYRQDPGQGLRLIYYSQIVNDFQKGDIAEGYSVSREKKESFPLTVTSAQKNPTAFYLCASSTQVGGAAGELFFGEGSRLTVL.

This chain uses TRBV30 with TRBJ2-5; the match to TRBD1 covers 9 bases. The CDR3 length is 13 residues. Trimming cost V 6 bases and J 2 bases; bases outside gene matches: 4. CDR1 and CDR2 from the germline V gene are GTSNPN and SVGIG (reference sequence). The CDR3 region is CACRDREQETQYF. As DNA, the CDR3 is TGTGCCTGCCGGGACAGGGAACAAGAGACCCAGTACTTC.

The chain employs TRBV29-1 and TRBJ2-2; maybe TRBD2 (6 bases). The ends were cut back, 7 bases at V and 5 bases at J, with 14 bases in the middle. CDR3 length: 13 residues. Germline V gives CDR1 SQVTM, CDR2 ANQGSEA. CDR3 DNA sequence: TGCAGCGCCCTCGTTGGGGGGACCGGGGAGCTGTTTTTT. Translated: CSALVGGTGELFF.

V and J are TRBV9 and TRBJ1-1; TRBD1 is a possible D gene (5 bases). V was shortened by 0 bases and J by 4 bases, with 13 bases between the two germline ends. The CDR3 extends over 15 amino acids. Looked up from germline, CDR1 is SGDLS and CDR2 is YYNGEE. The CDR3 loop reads CASSVVGAGGTEAFF. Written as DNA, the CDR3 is TGTGCCAGCAGCGTAGTCGGGGCTGGGGGCACTGAAGCTTTCTTT.

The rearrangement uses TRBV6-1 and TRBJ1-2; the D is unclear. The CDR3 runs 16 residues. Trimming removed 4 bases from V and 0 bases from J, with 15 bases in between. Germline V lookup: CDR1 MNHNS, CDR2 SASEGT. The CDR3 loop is CASSVGPERANYGYTF. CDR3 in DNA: TGTGCCAGCAGTGTCGGACCCGAAAGGGCTAACTATGGCTACACCTTC.

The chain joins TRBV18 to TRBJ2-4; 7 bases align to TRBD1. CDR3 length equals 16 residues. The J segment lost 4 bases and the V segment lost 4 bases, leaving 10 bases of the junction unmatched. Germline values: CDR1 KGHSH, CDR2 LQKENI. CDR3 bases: TGTGCCAGCTCACTCGAACTTGGACAGGTTAAAAACATTCAGTACTTC. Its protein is CASSLELGQVKNIQYF.

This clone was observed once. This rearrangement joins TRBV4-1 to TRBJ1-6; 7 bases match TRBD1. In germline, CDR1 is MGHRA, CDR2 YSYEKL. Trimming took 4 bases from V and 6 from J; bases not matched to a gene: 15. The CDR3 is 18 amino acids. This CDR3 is CASSPRDRPTKANSPLHF. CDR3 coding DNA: TGCGCCAGCAGCCCTAGGGACAGACCCACAAAAGCTAATTCACCCCTCCACTTT.

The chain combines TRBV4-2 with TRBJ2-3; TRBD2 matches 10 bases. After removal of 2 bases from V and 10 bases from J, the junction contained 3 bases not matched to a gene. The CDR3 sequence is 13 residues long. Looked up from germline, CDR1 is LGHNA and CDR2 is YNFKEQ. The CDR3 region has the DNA TGTGCCAGCAGCCAACTAGCGGGAGACGCGCAGTATTTT. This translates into CASSQLAGDAQYF.

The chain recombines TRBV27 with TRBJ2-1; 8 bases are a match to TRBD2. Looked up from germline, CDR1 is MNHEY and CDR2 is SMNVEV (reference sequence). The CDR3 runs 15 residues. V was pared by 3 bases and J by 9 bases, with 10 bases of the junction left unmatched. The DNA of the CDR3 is TGTGCCAGCAGTTTTGAACGAGCGGGAGTGGGTGAGCAGTTCTTC. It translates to CASSFERAGVGEQFF.

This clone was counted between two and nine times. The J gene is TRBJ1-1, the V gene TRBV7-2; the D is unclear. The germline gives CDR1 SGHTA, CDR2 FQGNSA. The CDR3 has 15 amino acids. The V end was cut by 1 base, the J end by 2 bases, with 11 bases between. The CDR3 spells CASSLGGDLNTEAFF. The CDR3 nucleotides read TGTGCCAGCAGCTTAGGGGGAGACTTAAACACTGAAGCTTTCTTT.